A single sample gave rise to the 8 T cell receptor beta chains below, sequenced in a study of blood T cell repertoires in COVID-19. Libraries were prepared by immunoSEQ multiplex PCR; TCRdb keeps only in-frame clonotypes and omits some of them. The profile shows roughly 93,000 clones, approximately 81% of them singletons. The sample taken for sequencing was peripheral blood. The receptor set was obtained from a woman of 80 years or more with acute or convalescent COVID-19.

The V gene is TRBV2, the J gene TRBJ1-4; 8 bases agree with TRBD1. This CDR3 comprises 13 residues. The V gene end was trimmed by 1 base and the J gene end by 10 bases; junction bases not matched to a gene: 2. Looked up from germline, CDR1 is SNHLY and CDR2 is FYNNEI. CDR3 sequence reads: CASSEVQGVKLFF. The CDR3, as DNA: TGTGCCAGCAGTGAAGTACAGGGGGTAAAACTGTTTTTT.

The sample holds one count of this clone. The chain combines TRBV6-5 with TRBJ2-3, with 9 bases that match TRBD2. In germline, CDR1 is MNHEY, CDR2 SVGAGI. J lost 8 bases, V lost 6 bases, and 9 bases had no gene match. CDR3 size: 14 residues. The CDR3 loop is CASSPGTSISTQYF. CDR3 nucleotides: TGTGCCAGCAGCCCCGGGACTAGCATTTCTACGCAGTATTTT.

The CDR3 loop is CASSPSLNSRGYTF. The CDR3 DNA follows: TGTGCCAGCAGCCCGTCTCTCAATTCGAGGGGCTACACCTTC. The chain has TRBV7-2 and TRBJ1-2; D is unresolved. The V and J ends lost 5 bases and 8 bases respectively, with 18 bases between them. CDR1 and CDR2 from the germline V gene are SGHTA and FQGNSA. The CDR3 extends over 14 amino acids.

The rearrangement joins TRBV24-1 to TRBJ2-7; the match to TRBD2 covers 7 bases. V shed 9 bases and J 1 base; nucleotides not matched to a gene: 17. The V gene's germline CDR1 is KGHDR and CDR2 SFDVKD. This CDR3 region has 17 residues. The CDR3 sequence is CATPPESGLGGSYEQYV. DNA for the CDR3: TGTGCCACCCCCCCTGAGTCCGGACTAGGCGGATCCTACGAGCAGTACGTC.

Only one count was recorded for this clone. The J gene is TRBJ2-3, the V gene TRBV6-8; 14 positions match TRBD2. The CDR3 consists of 20 residues. The V segment lost 10 bases and the J segment 4 bases; nucleotides outside the gene matches: 22. Germline CDR1 MNHGY, CDR2 SAAAGT. CDR3 sequence (DNA): TGTGCCATGACAGTCAGCCCTGGGACTAGCGGGGGCCCCGTCCCAGATACGCAGTATTTT. It is translated as CAMTVSPGTSGGPVPDTQYF.

A note on this clone: The same CDR3 can be traced to other DNA sequences in this sample. The V call is TRBV5-4, the J call TRBJ1-2; the match to TRBD1 covers 7 bases. This CDR3 is 13 amino acids long. Per germline, CDR1 SGHNT and CDR2 YYREEE (reference sequence). After removal of 0 bases from V and 4 bases from J, the junction contained 0 bases not matched to a gene. Here the CDR3 reads CASSLDRGYGYTF. The CDR3 DNA sequence: TGTGCCAGCAGCTTGGACAGGGGCTATGGCTACACCTTC.

The sample holds one count of this clone. V usage is TRBV7-3 and J usage is TRBJ2-7; 9 bases are a match to TRBD1. Germline-derived CDR1 and CDR2 are SGHTA and FQGTGA. J was trimmed by 4 bases and V by 6 bases; bases with no gene match: 7. The length of the CDR3 is 14 residues. Here the CDR3 DNA reads TGTGCCAGCAGTCCGGGACAGGGTACTTACGAGCAGTACTTC. It encodes CASSPGQGTYEQYF.

The V gene is TRBV3-1 (or the pseudogene TRBV3-2), the J gene TRBJ2-1, with TRBD1 identical over 7 bases. Germline V CDR1 and CDR2: LGHDT, YNNKEL (reference sequence). The V gene end was trimmed by 1 base and the J gene end by 15 bases; junction bases not matched to a gene: 6. The CDR3 consists of 12 residues. CDR3 DNA sequence: TGTGCCAGCAGCCAAGCTTCGGGACAGCGGTTCTTC. Its translation: CASSQASGQRFF.